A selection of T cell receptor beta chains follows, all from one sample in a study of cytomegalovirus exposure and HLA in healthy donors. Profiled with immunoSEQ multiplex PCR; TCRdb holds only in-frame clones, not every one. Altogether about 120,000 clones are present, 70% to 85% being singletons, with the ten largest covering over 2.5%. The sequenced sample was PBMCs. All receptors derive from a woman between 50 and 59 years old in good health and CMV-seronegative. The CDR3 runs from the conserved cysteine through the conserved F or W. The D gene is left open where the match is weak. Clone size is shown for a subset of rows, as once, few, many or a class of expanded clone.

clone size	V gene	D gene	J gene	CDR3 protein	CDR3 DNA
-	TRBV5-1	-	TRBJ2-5	CASSLGGGQIQETQYF	TGCGCCAGCAGCTTGGGAGGGGGACAAATTCAAGAGACCCAGTACTTC
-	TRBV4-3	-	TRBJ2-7	CASSQDAVGSYEQYF	TGCGCCAGCAGCCAAGATGCGGTCGGTTCCTACGAGCAGTACTTC
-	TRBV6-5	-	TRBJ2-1	CASSLRKEGEQFF	TGTGCCAGCAGCTTGCGAAAAGAGGGTGAGCAGTTCTTC
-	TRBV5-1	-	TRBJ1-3	CASSLGAPSGNTIYF	TGCGCCAGCAGCTTGGGGGCACCCTCTGGAAACACCATATATTTT
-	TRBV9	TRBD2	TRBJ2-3	CASSVGTSVSDTQYF	TGTGCCAGCAGCGTAGGGACTAGCGTTTCGGATACGCAGTATTTT
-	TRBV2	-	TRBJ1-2	CASNGGGGPLDYGYTF	TGTGCCAGCAACGGTGGTGGGGGCCCCTTAGACTATGGCTACACCTTC
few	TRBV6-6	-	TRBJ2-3	CASSPRDTQYF	TGTGCCAGCAGCCCTAGGGATACGCAGTATTTT
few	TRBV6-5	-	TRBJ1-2	CASSFQGRDGYTF	TGTGCCAGCAGTTTTCAGGGGAGGGATGGCTACACCTTC
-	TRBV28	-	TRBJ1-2	CASSFGVNYGYTF	TGTGCCAGCAGTTTCGGGGTTAACTATGGCTACACCTTC
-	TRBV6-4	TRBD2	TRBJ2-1	CASSKAGGPGFNEQFF	TGTGCCAGCAGTAAAGCGGGAGGGCCTGGTTTCAATGAGCAGTTCTTC
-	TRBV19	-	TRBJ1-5	CASSIKGDRQPQHF	TGTGCCAGTAGTATTAAGGGGGATCGTCAGCCCCAGCATTTT
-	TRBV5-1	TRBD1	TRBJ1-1	CASSLRTGMNTEAFF	TGCGCCAGCAGCTTGAGGACAGGGATGAACACTGAAGCTTTCTTT
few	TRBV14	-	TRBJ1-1	CASGPDRLNTEAFF	TGTGCCAGCGGGCCTGACAGGTTGAACACTGAAGCTTTCTTT
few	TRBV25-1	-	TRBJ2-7	CASIDKGRGEQYF	TGTGCCAGCATTGACAAGGGGCGCGGCGAGCAGTACTTC
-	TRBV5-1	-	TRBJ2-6	CASSSSVLSGANVLTF	TGCGCCAGCAGCTCTAGCGTGCTCTCTGGGGCCAACGTCCTGACTTTC
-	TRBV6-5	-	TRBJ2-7	CASTRDSQSYEQYF	TGTGCCAGCACCAGGGACTCCCAATCCTACGAGCAGTACTTC
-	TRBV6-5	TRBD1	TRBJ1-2	CASSTGVGYTF	TGTGCCAGCAGCACAGGGGTTGGCTACACCTTC
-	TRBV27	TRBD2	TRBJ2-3	CASSTLLSGANTDTQYF	TGTGCCAGCAGTACTTTACTTAGCGGGGCGAACACAGATACGCAGTATTTT
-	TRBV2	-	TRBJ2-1	CASSPGRGEQFF	TGTGCCAGCAGCCCCGGACGAGGGGAGCAGTTCTTC
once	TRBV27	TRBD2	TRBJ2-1	CASSYSRGTLAGFINEQFF	TGTGCCAGCAGTTACTCGAGGGGGACCCTAGCGGGATTTATCAATGAGCAGTTCTTC
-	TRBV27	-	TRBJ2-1	CASSYSSSYNEQFF	TGTGCCAGCAGTTACTCAAGCTCCTACAATGAGCAGTTCTTC
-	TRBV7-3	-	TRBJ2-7	CASSLTGGGYEQYF	TGTGCCAGCAGCTTAACCGGGGGAGGCTACGAGCAGTACTTC
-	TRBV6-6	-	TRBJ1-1	CASSYSMRNTEAFF	TGTGCCAGCAGTTACTCGATGCGGAACACTGAAGCTTTCTTT
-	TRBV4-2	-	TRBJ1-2	CASSQDTNIMNGYTF	TGTGCCAGCAGCCAAGATACTAACATTATGAATGGCTACACCTTC